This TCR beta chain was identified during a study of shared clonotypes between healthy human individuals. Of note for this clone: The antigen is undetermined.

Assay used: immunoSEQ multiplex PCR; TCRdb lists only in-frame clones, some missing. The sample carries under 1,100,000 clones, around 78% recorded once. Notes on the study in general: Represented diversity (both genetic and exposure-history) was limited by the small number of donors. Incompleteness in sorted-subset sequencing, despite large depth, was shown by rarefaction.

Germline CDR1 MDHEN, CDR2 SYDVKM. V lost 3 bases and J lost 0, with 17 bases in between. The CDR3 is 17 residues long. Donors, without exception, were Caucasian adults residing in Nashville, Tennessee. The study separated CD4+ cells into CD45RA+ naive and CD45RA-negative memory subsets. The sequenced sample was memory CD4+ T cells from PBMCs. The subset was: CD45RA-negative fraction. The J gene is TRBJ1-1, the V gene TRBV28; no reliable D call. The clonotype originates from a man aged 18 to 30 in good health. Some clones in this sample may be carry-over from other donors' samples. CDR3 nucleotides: TGTGCCAGCAGTTTGTTTTTCAGGACCGAAATGAACACTGAAGCTTTCTTT. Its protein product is CASSLFFRTEMNTEAFF.